These 30 T cell receptor beta chains share one sample of origin, sequenced in a study of human T cells and chemical hapten exposure. The time point is: patch test 1, 2 weeks after DPC sensitization. Treatment specified: therapeutic diphenylcyclopropenone sensitization with weekly scalp DPC. TCRdb re-derived calls from the RACE reads in MiXCR, one entry per CDR3 protein. The top ten clones hold approximately 6.7% of a sample with roughly 180,000 distinct CDR3 sequences, approximately 20% of them seen once. Sequenced material: whole blood, taken in connection with sensitization to the hapten diphenylcyclopropenone (DPC). The receptors were sampled from a woman in her 50s with alopecia areata. Some clones in this sample may be carry-over from other donors' samples.

This clonotype has ten or more counts. Germline and junction disagree at one end, which may indicate a read error. The J gene is TRBJ2-5, the V gene TRBV10-2; the D gene is possibly TRBD2 (6 bases). The CDR3 runs 12 residues. CDR1 and CDR2 (germline): WSHSY, SAAADI. As DNA, the CDR3 is TGCGCCAGCACTGAGGGAGGCGAGACCCAGTACTTC. Its translation: CASTEGGETQYF.

The J gene is TRBJ2-1, the V gene TRBV2, with D maybe TRBD2 (6 bases). Germline loops: CDR1 SNHLY, CDR2 FYNNEI. The CDR3 runs to 16 residues. The V gene lost 4 bases and the J gene lost 2 bases, with 15 bases spanning the gap. CDR3 sequence reads: CASSVGRGRTYNEQFF. The DNA of the CDR3 is TGTGCCAGCAGTGTGGGGCGGGGACGGACCTACAATGAGCAGTTCTTC.

This clonotype turned up a few times. The genes are TRBV2 and TRBJ1-5; D unresolved. This CDR3 has 13 residues. With 7 bases removed from V and 5 bases from J, the gap between germline ends came to 12 bases. Germline assignment: CDR1 SNHLY and CDR2 FYNNEI. In DNA, the CDR3 is TGTGCCAGCAATTGGTTTAAGGATCAGCCCCAGCATTTT. Residues: CASNWFKDQPQHF.

This clonotype was seen a few times. The chain couples TRBV15 to TRBJ2-7; 11 nucleotides match TRBD2. The CDR3 runs 17 residues. In germline, CDR1 is LNHNV, CDR2 YYDKDF (reference sequence). Germline trimming cut 0 bases from V and 1 base from J; bases unmatched to any gene: 5. The CDR3 DNA sequence: TGTGCCACCAGCAGAGACGGTAGCGGGAGGGGGTCCTACGAGCAGTACTTC. Residues: CATSRDGSGRGSYEQYF.

V and J are TRBV6-5 and TRBJ1-2, with 8 bases matching TRBD1. This CDR3 has 16 residues. The V gene's germline CDR1 is MNHEY and CDR2 SVGAGI. V shed 2 bases, J shed 10 bases, and the junction held 15 bases outside the gene matches. CDR3 residues: CASSYGPGQESRSYTF. The CDR3 region has the DNA TGTGCCAGCAGTTACGGGCCGGGACAGGAAAGTAGATCCTACACCTTC.

The CDR3 DNA follows: TGTGCCATCAGTGATCGACTAGGGGACACCGGGGAGCTGTTTTTT. Translated, it gives CAISDRLGDTGELFF. The chain uses TRBV10-3 and TRBJ2-2, with D possibly matching TRBD2 (6 bases). Trimming stripped 3 bases from V and 3 bases from J, with 11 bases between. Germline assignment: CDR1 ENHRY and CDR2 SYGVKD. The CDR3 is 15 residues long.

In this sample, this clonotype turned up many times. The chain links TRBV29-1 to TRBJ1-4, with D unclear. CDR1 is SQVTM, CDR2 ANQGSEA, per germline. The germline V and J ends were trimmed by 6 bases and 6 bases, with 17 bases remaining between them. The CDR3 is made up of 14 amino acids. The CDR3 coding sequence is TGCAGCGTCCTGACCGGTTCCTCAGATGAAAAACTGTTTTTT. This translates into CSVLTGSSDEKLFF.

This chain links TRBV7-9 with TRBJ1-1; possibly TRBD1 for D (6 bases). The V end was cut by 5 bases, the J end by 4 bases, with 17 bases between. The germline V gene has CDR1 SEHNR and CDR2 FQNEAQ (reference sequence). The CDR3 consists of 15 residues. The CDR3 sequence is CASSGSQGGVTEAFF. CDR3 in DNA: TGTGCCAGCAGCGGATCACAGGGAGGCGTCACTGAAGCTTTCTTT.

The chain couples TRBV11-2 to TRBJ2-7, with 8 bases identical to TRBD1. V trimming: 4 bases; J trimming: 4 bases; junction bases outside the gene matches: 6. This CDR3 comprises 14 residues. Germline lookup yields CDR1 SGHAT and CDR2 FQNNGV. The CDR3 here is CASSSTTGVYEQYF. CDR3 coding DNA: TGTGCCAGCAGCTCCACGACAGGGGTGTACGAGCAGTACTTC.

The V gene is TRBV29-1, the J gene TRBJ2-1; weak D call: TRBD1 (5 bases). The CDR3 runs 13 residues. The V gene lost 2 bases and the J gene lost 8 bases, with 13 bases spanning the gap. Germline CDR1 reads SQVTM; CDR2 reads ANQGSEA. CDR3 sequence reads: CSVETGARHEQFF. The CDR3 DNA sequence: TGCAGCGTTGAAACTGGGGCGCGCCATGAGCAGTTCTTC.

J is TRBJ2-1 and V is TRBV3-1, with TRBD1 as a possible D gene (6 bases). The CDR3 extends over 14 amino acids. V lost 2 bases to trimming and J lost 4 bases, with 9 bases between them. Germline V gene lookup returns CDR1 LGHDT and CDR2 YNNKEL (reference sequence). The CDR3 spells CASSQPGQYNEQFF. In nucleotides, the CDR3 is TGTGCCAGCAGCCAACCGGGACAATACAATGAGCAGTTCTTC.

The genes are TRBV7-8 and TRBJ2-3, with TRBD2 matching over 8 bases. The CDR3 has 18 residues. Germline V gene lookup returns CDR1 SGHVS and CDR2 FQNEAQ. Trimming took 3 bases from V and 0 from J; bases not matched to a gene: 11. The CDR3 protein is CASSLIIAGSSSTDTQYF. CDR3 in DNA: TGTGCCAGCAGCTTGATTATAGCGGGAAGTTCTAGCACAGATACGCAGTATTTT.

This clonotype turned up a few times. V usage is TRBV5-4 and J usage is TRBJ2-1; 9 bases agree with TRBD2. Germline V lookup: CDR1 SGHNT, CDR2 YYREEE (reference sequence). V trimming: 0 bases; J trimming: 4 bases; junction bases outside the gene matches: 5. The CDR3 totals 16 residues. Here the CDR3 DNA reads TGTGCCAGCAGCTTGGGCGGGCTAGCGGGATACAATGAGCAGTTCTTC. This codes for CASSLGGLAGYNEQFF.

V and J are TRBV6-5 and TRBJ1-1; the match to TRBD1 covers 8 bases. Germline assignment: CDR1 MNHEY and CDR2 SVGAGI. With 7 bases clipped from V and 4 bases from J, the junction kept 11 bases outside the gene matches. The length of the CDR3 is 15 residues. CDR3 in DNA: TGTGCCAGCACCGGGACAGGAACCATTTCCACTGAAGCTTTCTTT. Its translation is CASTGTGTISTEAFF.

This clonotype was found a few times. The J gene is TRBJ1-1, the V gene TRBV30; D is possibly TRBD1 (5 bases). The CDR3 contains 14 residues. Germline-derived CDR1 and CDR2 are GTSNPN and SVGIG (reference sequence). V was shortened by 2 bases and J by 4 bases, with 14 bases between the two germline ends. Here the CDR3 DNA reads TGTGCCTGGAGTATGAGGGGTTTGGTCACTGAAGCTTTCTTT. This translates into CAWSMRGLVTEAFF.

The gene calls are TRBV27 and TRBJ2-2; 10 nucleotides line up with TRBD1. With V trimmed by 8 bases and J by 0 bases, 12 bases remained unmatched. The CDR3 runs to 18 residues. Looked up from germline, CDR1 is MNHEY and CDR2 is SMNVEV (reference sequence). The CDR3 DNA sequence: TGTGCCAGCTCGTTTGAGGGACAGGGGATTTCGAACACCGGGGAGCTGTTTTTT. The encoded protein is CASSFEGQGISNTGELFF.

The chain couples TRBV5-5 to TRBJ1-5; tentative D call: TRBD1 (5 bases). The V gene's germline CDR1 is SGHKS and CDR2 YYEKEE (reference sequence). The CDR3 is made up of 14 amino acids. V was clipped by 2 bases and J by 4 bases, with 10 bases between them. Here the CDR3 DNA reads TGTGCCAGCAGCTTTAGAACAGGAAATCAGCCCCAGCATTTT. Protein: CASSFRTGNQPQHF.

This clonotype was counted only a few times. Here the CDR3 DNA reads TGCAGTGTTACCGATGGGCCCTACCAGCCCCAGCATTTT. Its translation is CSVTDGPYQPQHF. The chain recombines TRBV20-1 with TRBJ1-5, with no clear D. Germline assignment: CDR1 DFQATT and CDR2 SNEGSKA (reference sequence). CDR3 length: 13 residues. V was shortened by 7 bases and J by 7 bases, with 17 bases between the two germline ends.

The V and J genes are TRBV6-2 or TRBV6-3 and TRBJ2-5, with D possibly being TRBD2 (6 bases). The CDR3 is 17 amino acids. Germline CDR1 is MNHEY and CDR2 is SVGEGT. V lost 2 bases and J lost 4, with 20 bases in between. CDR3 DNA: TGTGCCAGCAGTTACCTCAAGGGACTCCCCGGGGGAGAGACCCAGTACTTC. This gives the protein CASSYLKGLPGGETQYF.

The V gene is TRBV7-9, the J gene TRBJ1-1; D is undetermined. The germline V and J ends were trimmed by 5 bases and 1 base, with 14 bases remaining between them. The CDR3 extends over 15 amino acids. Germline CDR1 and CDR2: SEHNR and FQNEAQ (reference sequence). CDR3 sequence reads: CASSLELGENTEAFF. The DNA for the CDR3 is TGTGCCAGCAGCCTAGAATTAGGAGAGAACACTGAAGCTTTCTTT.

This clonotype was detected only a few times. The rearrangement links TRBV29-1 to TRBJ1-1, with 10 bases that match TRBD1. This CDR3 contains 15 residues. Unmatched junction bases numbered 7, after V lost 6 bases and J lost 0 bases. CDR1 is SQVTM, CDR2 ANQGSEA, per germline. CDR3 nucleotide sequence: TGCAGCGTCAAAGGACAGGGGGATATGAACACTGAAGCTTTCTTT. Protein product: CSVKGQGDMNTEAFF.

In this sample, this clonotype turned up a few times. This chain connects TRBV15 to TRBJ2-4; D gene unclear. The germline V gene encodes CDR1 LNHNV and CDR2 YYDKDF (reference sequence). CDR3 size: 12 residues. The V end lost 0 bases, the J end lost 14 bases, and 11 bases lay between the germline ends. The CDR3 loop reads CATSRDWGVEYF. In DNA, the CDR3 is TGTGCCACCAGCAGAGATTGGGGTGTTGAGTACTTC.

This clonotype was seen only a few times. CDR3 nucleotide sequence: TGCAGTGCTAGGGGGACTAGATGGGGCGAGCAGTACTTC. Its protein product is CSARGTRWGEQYF. The V call is TRBV20-1, the J call TRBJ2-7, with 8 bases lining up with TRBD2. CDR3 size: 13 residues. Germline lookup yields CDR1 DFQATT and CDR2 SNEGSKA (reference sequence). Trimming took 3 bases from V and 6 from J; bases not matched to a gene: 7.

The chain recombines TRBV4-2 with TRBJ2-2; D unclear. From germline, CDR1 is LGHNA and CDR2 YNFKEQ. The CDR3 covers 12 residues. V lost 2 bases and J 7 bases, leaving 5 bases between the germline ends. The CDR3 bases are TGTGCCAGCAGCCAAAACCACGGGGAGCTGTTTTTT. Translating it yields CASSQNHGELFF.

This clonotype was seen more than once but under ten times. This chain joins TRBV7-6 and TRBJ1-3; the D is unclear. The CDR3 runs to 14 residues. Per germline, CDR1 SGHVS and CDR2 FNYEAQ. The V and J ends lost 5 bases and 0 bases respectively, with 8 bases between them. The CDR3 DNA reads as TGTGCCAGCAGCCCAGACATCTCTGGAAACACCATATATTTT. Translated: CASSPDISGNTIYF.

For this clonotype: At one end, the junction sequence differs from germline, possibly due to a read error. The chain is built from TRBV7-6 and TRBJ2-1; no definite D call. Germline V gene lookup returns CDR1 SGHVS and CDR2 FNYEAQ. CDR3 length equals 14 residues. The CDR3 reads CASSPVRSSNEQFF. CDR3 in DNA: TGTGCCAGCAGCCCCGTCCGGTCCTCCAATGAGCAGTTCTTC.

This clonotype has just a few counts. At one boundary the junction diverges from the germline segment, which might be a read error. The V call is TRBV4-3, the J call TRBJ2-2; 12 bases are a match to TRBD2. The CDR3 runs 20 residues. CDR1 LGHNA and CDR2 YSLEER come from the germline V gene. CDR3 nucleotides: TGTGCCAGCAGCCAAGATGCGGTCGGACTAGCGGGACCAAACACCGGGGAGCTGTTTTTT. It encodes CASSQDAVGLAGPNTGELFF.

The chain links TRBV5-1 to TRBJ1-1; maybe TRBD1 (6 bases). The CDR3 runs 14 residues. Germline V gene data show CDR1 as SGHRS and CDR2 as YFSETQ. V lost 1 base to trimming and J lost 5 bases, with 12 bases between them. The DNA for the CDR3 is TGCGCCAGCAGCTTGTCGGGGGGCCGGACTGAAGCTTTCTTT. Translated: CASSLSGGRTEAFF.

The rearrangement links TRBV18 to TRBJ2-1; D is perhaps TRBD2 (6 bases). The V end was cut by 3 bases, the J end by 10 bases, with 16 bases between. The CDR3 runs to 14 residues. Germline loops: CDR1 KGHSH, CDR2 LQKENI. The CDR3 nucleotides read TGTGCCAGCTCACCCCACATGGGGGAGGAGGAGCAGTTCTTC. Encoded protein: CASSPHMGEEEQFF.

This chain links TRBV15 with TRBJ2-1, with D unresolved. V was clipped by 7 bases and J by 0 bases, with 10 bases between them. Per the germline V gene, CDR1 is LNHNV and CDR2 is YYDKDF (reference sequence). The CDR3 is 14 residues long. CDR3 region: CATIQERSYNEQFF. The CDR3 bases are TGTGCCACCATCCAGGAGCGCTCCTACAATGAGCAGTTCTTC.